This section outlines one TCR beta chain sequence together with its context. Its antigen is currently unknown. CDR1 is LNHDA, CDR2 SQIVND, per germline (reference sequence). The V end lost 6 bases, the J end lost 5 bases, and 10 bases lay between the germline ends. CDR3 length: 13 residues. The sample belongs to a study of chemoradiotherapy in HPV16-positive cancers. Study-level information: Functional T-cell assays on two HPV16-positive patients' cells defined candidate HPV-specific clones and common TCR motifs. General study results and limits: For HPV16-positive patients, expanding HPV-responsive T cells associated with longer recurrence-free survival. Non-HPV-specific T cells did not expand in tumors during treatment, whereas candidate HPV-specific clones and E7-related motifs did.

Sequenced by immunoSEQ multiplex PCR; TCRdb stores in-frame clones only, minus some. The repertoire holds nearly 9,000 clones, with about 71% as singletons. Sample collection was performed from a patient who underwent chemoradiotherapy. This receptor was identified in a human donor with HPV-associated anogenital cancer. V gene TRBV19 combines with J gene TRBJ2-2; D not resolved. The CDR3 spells CASRDPGTGELFF. In DNA form, the CDR3 reads TGTGCCAGTAGGGACCCTGGGACCGGGGAGCTGTTTTTT.